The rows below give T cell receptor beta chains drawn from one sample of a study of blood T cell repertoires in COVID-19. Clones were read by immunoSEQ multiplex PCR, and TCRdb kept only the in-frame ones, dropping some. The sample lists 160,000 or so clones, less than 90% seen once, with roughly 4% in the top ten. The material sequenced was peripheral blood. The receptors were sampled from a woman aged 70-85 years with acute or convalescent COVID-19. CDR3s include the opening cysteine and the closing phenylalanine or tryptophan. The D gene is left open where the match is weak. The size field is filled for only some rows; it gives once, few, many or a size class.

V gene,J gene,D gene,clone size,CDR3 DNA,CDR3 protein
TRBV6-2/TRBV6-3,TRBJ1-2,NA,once,TGTGCCAGCAGTTACATCGGCAGGAGGCCTCCGGGCTACACCTTC,CASSYIGRRPPGYTF
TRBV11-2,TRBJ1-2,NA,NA,TGTGCCAGCAGCTTTCACGTGGGGGGAGGCTACACCTTC,CASSFHVGGGYTF
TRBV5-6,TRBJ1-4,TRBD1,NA,TGTGCCAGCAGCTTGGACAGGGGCGCTGGTGAAAAACTGTTTTTT,CASSLDRGAGEKLFF
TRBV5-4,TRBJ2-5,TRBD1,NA,TGTGCCAGCAGCTTCCCATTGGGACAGGGATCGGGGCAAGAGACCCAGTACTTC,CASSFPLGQGSGQETQYF
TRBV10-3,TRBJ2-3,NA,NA,TGTGCCATCAGTGAGTCGGAAGTGTCCCGGGTAGATACGCAGTATTTT,CAISESEVSRVDTQYF
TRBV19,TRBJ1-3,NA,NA,TGTGCCAGTAGTATAGTAGCGGCCTCGGGCTCTGGAAACACCATATATTTT,CASSIVAASGSGNTIYF
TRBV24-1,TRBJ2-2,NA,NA,TGTGCCACCAGTGGGACATACACCGGGGAGCTGTTTTTT,CATSGTYTGELFF
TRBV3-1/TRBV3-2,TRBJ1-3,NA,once,TGTGCCAGCAGCCAACAGGTGATCTCTGGAAACACCATATATTTT,CASSQQVISGNTIYF
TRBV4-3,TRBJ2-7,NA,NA,TGCGCCAGCAGCCAAGGGCTGGGGCGGGGAGTCTCCTACGAGCAGTACTTC,CASSQGLGRGVSYEQYF
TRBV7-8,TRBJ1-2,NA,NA,TGTGCCAGCAGCTTGAGGAGGGGTGCGGGCTACACCTTC,CASSLRRGAGYTF
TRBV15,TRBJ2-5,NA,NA,TGTGCCACCAGCAGAGGTGGAACCCTCCGGGAAGAGACCCAGTACTTC,CATSRGGTLREETQYF
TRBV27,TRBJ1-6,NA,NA,TGTGCCAGCAACTTAAGGCAGGGTAATTCACCCCTCCACTTT,CASNLRQGNSPLHF
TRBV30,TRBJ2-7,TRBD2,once,TGTGCCTGGAGAAATCCCCGGGGAGGGTTCTACGAGCAGTACTTC,CAWRNPRGGFYEQYF
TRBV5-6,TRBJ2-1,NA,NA,TGTGCCAGCAGTTTCTCGAGGTCGGGTCCGAATGAGCAGTTCTTC,CASSFSRSGPNEQFF
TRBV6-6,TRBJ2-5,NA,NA,TGTGCCAGCAGTTACAAGCAGGGTTACCAAGAGACCCAGTACTTC,CASSYKQGYQETQYF
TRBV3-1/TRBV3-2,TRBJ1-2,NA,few,TGTGCCAGCAGCCAAGACAGTTACTATGGCTACACCTTC,CASSQDSYYGYTF
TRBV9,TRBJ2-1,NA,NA,TGTGCCAGCAGCGTGAATATTGGGGGAGGCAATGAGCAGTTCTTC,CASSVNIGGGNEQFF
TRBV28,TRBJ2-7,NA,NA,TGTGCCAGCAGTTTTCTACGGAGCTCCTACGAGCAGTACTTC,CASSFLRSSYEQYF
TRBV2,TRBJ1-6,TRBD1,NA,TGTGCCAGCAACCTAGGGGGGGGACAGGGCTCACCCCTCCACTTT,CASNLGGGQGSPLHF
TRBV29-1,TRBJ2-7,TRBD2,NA,TGCAGCGTCGCCGGGACTAGCGGGGGCCAGAGCTCCTACGAGCAGTACTTC,CSVAGTSGGQSSYEQYF